This T cell receptor beta chain emerged from a study of cytotoxic CD8 clonotypes in ibrutinib-treated CLL. Study-wide points: Having risen at ibrutinib response, clonality had fallen back toward baseline by progression.

The J segment lost 5 bases and the V segment lost 4 bases, leaving 3 bases of the junction unmatched. The length of the CDR3 is 14 residues. Germline CDR1 is LNHDA and CDR2 is SQIVND (reference sequence). In regard to this clone: The antigen is undetermined.

Libraries were prepared by immunoSEQ multiplex PCR; TCRdb keeps only in-frame clonotypes and omits some of them. The sample lists 150,000 or so clones, 75% to 85% occurring once. This specimen consisted of PBMCs, obtained after 36 months of ibrutinib treatment. The TCR originated in a human donor with chronic lymphocytic leukemia. V gene TRBV19 combines with J gene TRBJ2-5; TRBD2 agrees at 11 bases. The DNA of the CDR3 is TGTGCCAGTAGTAGCTGGACTAGCGGGGAGACCCAGTACTTC. Translating gives CASSSWTSGETQYF.